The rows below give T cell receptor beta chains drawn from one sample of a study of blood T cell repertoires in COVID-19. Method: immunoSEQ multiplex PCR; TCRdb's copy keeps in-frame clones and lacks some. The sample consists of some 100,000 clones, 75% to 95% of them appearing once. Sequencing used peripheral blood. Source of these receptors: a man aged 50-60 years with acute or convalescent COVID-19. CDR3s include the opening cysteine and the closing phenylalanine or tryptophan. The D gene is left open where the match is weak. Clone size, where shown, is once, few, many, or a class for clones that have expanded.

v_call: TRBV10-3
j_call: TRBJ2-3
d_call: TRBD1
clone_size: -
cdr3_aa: CAISQDRRTQYF
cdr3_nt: TGTGCCATCAGCCAGGACAGGCGGACGCAGTATTTT

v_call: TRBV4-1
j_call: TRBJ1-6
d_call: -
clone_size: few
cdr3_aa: CASMNRDRGESPLHF
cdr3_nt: TGCGCCAGCATGAATAGGGACCGGGGGGAGTCACCCCTCCACTTT

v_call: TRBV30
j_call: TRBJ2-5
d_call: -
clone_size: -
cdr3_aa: CAWRPLGGRETQYF
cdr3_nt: TGTGCCTGGAGACCCCTTGGTGGGAGAGAGACCCAGTACTTC

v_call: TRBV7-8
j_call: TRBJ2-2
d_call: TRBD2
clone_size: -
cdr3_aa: CASSLALAGGSGELFF
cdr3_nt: TGTGCCAGCAGCTTAGCGCTGGCGGGAGGGAGCGGGGAGCTGTTTTTT

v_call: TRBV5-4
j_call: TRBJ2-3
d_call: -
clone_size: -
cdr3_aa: CASSLGRGSGTDTQYF
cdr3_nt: TGTGCCAGCAGCTTGGGTCGGGGGAGCGGCACAGATACGCAGTATTTT

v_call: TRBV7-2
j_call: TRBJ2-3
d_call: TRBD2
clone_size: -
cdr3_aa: CAISGTSGRTDTQYF
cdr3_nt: TGTGCCATTAGTGGGACTAGCGGCCGCACAGATACGCAGTATTTT

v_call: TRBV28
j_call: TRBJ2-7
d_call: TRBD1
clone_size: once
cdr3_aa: CASSSTRGRQYF
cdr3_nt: TGTGCCAGCAGTTCCACCAGGGGGCGACAGTACTTC

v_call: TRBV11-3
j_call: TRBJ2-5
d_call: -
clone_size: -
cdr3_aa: CASSFIAAQETQYF
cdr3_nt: TGTGCCAGCAGTTTTATAGCGGCCCAAGAGACCCAGTACTTC

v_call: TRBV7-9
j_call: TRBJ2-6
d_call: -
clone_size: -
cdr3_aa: CASSLVAGASSGANVLTF
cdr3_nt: TGTGCCAGCAGCTTAGTGGCAGGGGCTTCCTCTGGGGCCAACGTCCTGACTTTC

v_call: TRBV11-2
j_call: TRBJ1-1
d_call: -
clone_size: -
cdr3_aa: CASSYPTGNTEAFF
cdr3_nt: TGTGCCAGCAGCTACCCGACAGGGAACACTGAAGCTTTCTTT

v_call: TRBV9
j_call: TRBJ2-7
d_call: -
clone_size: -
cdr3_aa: CASSVGSTGYEQYF
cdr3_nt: TGTGCCAGCAGCGTGGGAAGCACGGGGTACGAGCAGTACTTC

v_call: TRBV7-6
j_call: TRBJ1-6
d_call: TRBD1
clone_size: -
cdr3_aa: CASSSQSNRGARYSPLHF
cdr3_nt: TGTGCCAGCAGCTCCCAGAGTAACAGGGGGGCTCGCTATTCACCCCTCCACTTT